This T cell receptor (beta chain) is from a study of cytomegalovirus exposure and HLA in healthy donors (dated by TCRdb to the late 2010s). Describing the broader study: In an earlier analysis of fewer than 750 of the donors, around 290 Gb of sequence data and 100 million or so unique TCR beta sequences from about 190 million T cells were reported. A later genetic analysis used genome-wide SNP genotypes for about 65% of the roughly 700 donors, treating that subset as a discovery cohort. HLA typing included class I and class II loci at four-digit resolution. Of the 398 genotyped donors, 81% fell in the genetic ancestry cluster associated with self-reported Caucasian donors. Along with the roughly 700-subject first cohort, a separate validation cohort of over a hundred different subjects was used. Typing coverage varied by locus: about 629-640 donors for A, B, C, DRB1 and DQB1; more than 500 for DQA1; about 600 for DPA1; approximately 470 for DPB1. Among some 400 genotyped donors of the cohort, an average of about 240,000 unique TCR beta nucleotide sequences were sequenced per donor, roughly 20% of them non-productive. About five DR-DQ haplotypes were handled as single units for association and clustering, since linkage in the cohort was strong. The later analysis used no new phenotypic data to find candidate immune exposures, relying instead on TCR beta sequences and their occurrence across donors. The study combined high-throughput TCR immunosequencing, statistical association of individual TCRs with disease status, and machine learning to predict cytomegalovirus infection status. In a later analysis, previously published TCR beta repertoires from about 640 donors were re-analyzed and high-resolution HLA genotyping was added so that TCR occurrence patterns could be studied. Donor age, sex, ethnicity and CMV serostatus were compiled alongside the repertoire data. The T cell repertoires of roughly 660 subjects were profiled by immunosequencing and related to cytomegalovirus serostatus. An earlier analysis of some 500 of the donors used high-throughput TCR beta sequencing to judge whether each TCR beta V gene segment behaved as functional or pseudogenic. About 300 gigabases of sequencing data and 70 million to 95 million unique TCR sequences made up an early release that covered approximately 700 HLA-typed donors. All discovery cohort repertoires had been generated using a single sequencing platform. The study aimed to test whether signatures of past pathogen exposure could be identified by cataloging public T cell receptors. Results the study describes overall, beyond this receptor: The study gave a list of 150 to 200 TCR beta chains associated with cytomegalovirus. When HLA alleles, especially DR and DQ, strongly co-occurred, attributing TCR associations to individual alleles was difficult. Most TCR sequences were seen in very few donors, while some public TCRs were found in many individuals. In a later analysis, the rate of TCR association differed among HLA loci, with DRB1 alleles having the most associated TCRs and HLA-C alleles having the fewest. Because HLA typing was missing for some donors at each locus, association tests included only the typed subset. It was suggested by the authors that the approach could potentially be generalized to other disease states and immunological phenotypes. Specific HLA alleles were associated with around 18,000 TCR beta sequences at a false discovery rate of 0.05 in a later analysis. A later analysis found that most CMV-associated TCR beta chains appeared HLA-restricted, with HLA associations seemingly driven largely by CMV exposure. Linkage disequilibrium might explain the correlated functional status among segregating V segments, but an unknown experimental factor could not be ruled out. The classifier was reported to diagnose cytomegalovirus status with high specificity and sensitivity in both the original cohort and the validation cohort. Compared with the approximately 670-donor mean, donors in an Asian-associated ancestry cluster had fewer N-insertions in productive TCRs, according to a later genetic analysis. In an earlier analysis of some 640 of the donors, most TCR beta V segments were observed in productive rearrangements about 87% or about 30% of the time, broadly matching IMGT annotations. In a later analysis, several top co-occurrence clusters were reported to appear linked to parvovirus B19, influenza, CMV and Epstein-Barr virus. Some IMGT-functional V segments, including TRBV6-2 and TRBV6-3, could not be distinguished by the 87-base-pair reads and were therefore excluded. A cluster of highly shared sequence variants was judged likely to be a technical artifact of the sequencing pipeline. Presence/absence analyses assumed roughly uniform sequencing depth across donors, an assumption that may not hold. A later genetic analysis associated a missense DCLRE1C variant with V-gene and J-gene trimming of TCR beta chains, and an independent cohort replicated the association. A few of the identified cytomegalovirus-associated TCR beta chains were confirmed in vitro to be specific for cytomegalovirus antigens. The earlier analysis of fewer than 750 of the donors excluded seventeen rarely observed V segments, including chromosome 9 orphons, because counts were too low. In a later analysis, HLA-associated TCR beta chains were found to be more clonally expanded and to have lower generation probabilities than equally common non-associated chains. Only TCR beta chains were sequenced in this cohort, and the absence of alpha or paired-chain data limited detectable features. Immune exposure information for the cohort was limited to CMV serostatus. A further reported finding was that TCR beta sequences accurately predicted the HLA-A and HLA-B alleles for most subjects in the first cohort.

Reading the germline V gene gives CDR1 SGHRS and CDR2 YFSETQ. Trimming removed 4 bases from V and 0 bases from J; the gene matches leave 15 bases unexplained. From the cysteine through the phenylalanine, the CDR3 covers 19 amino acids. This entry keeps only the CDR3 DNA: 57 bases, framed from base 1. The cohort comprised 550 to 700 healthy bone marrow donors. At the time of sampling, all cohort members were nominally healthy, though unrecorded immune exposures were likely present. The donor was CMV seropositive and belonged to the group of 250 to 300 seropositive cohort members. Every donor gave a peripheral blood sample, and the peripheral blood mononuclear cells from that sample were used for TCR beta sequencing. Genomic DNA extraction from the blood cell samples was performed with the Qiagen DNeasy Blood Extraction Kit. Notes on this clone: The clone's antigen remains unknown.

Preparation of the library involved the immunoSEQ multiplex PCR assay. A mixture of 60 forward primers for TCR Vbeta segments and 13 reverse primers for TCR Jbeta segments was used in the multiplex PCR. A multiplex PCR assay on genomic DNA amplified the CDR3 region of rearranged TCR beta genes. The amplified TCR beta libraries were sequenced on the Illumina HiSeq System as 87-base-pair reads. Per the source publication's procedure: Across the 500 to 850 repertoires, a later analysis counted 80 million or so unique TCR beta chains, 9.5 million to 13 million of which were shared by at least two donors. To remove PCR and sequencing errors, raw reads were error-corrected and collapsed into unique sequences using a nearest-neighbor algorithm that merged closely related sequences. V, D and J gene segments were assigned by aligning CDR3 sequences to IMGT reference sequences. For a sequence to be retained, a match of at least six nucleotides to both a V gene segment and a J gene segment was required. A rearrangement counted as productive if the CDR3 had no stop codons and remained in frame with V and J, and every other rearrangement counted as non-productive. Following IMGT convention, CDR3 was defined as the stretch from the second conserved V-encoded cysteine to the conserved J-encoded phenylalanine. Sequences without an unambiguous match to a single V gene segment were excluded from the earlier analysis of about 630 of the donors. In an earlier analysis of 450 to 700 of the donors, V segments were called functional above 56.7% productive rearrangements and were called segregating when the between-donor standard deviation exceeded 5%. A statistical classification framework was built for diagnosing cytomegalovirus status from the catalog of TCR beta chain sequences. In a later analysis, TCR nucleotide sequences were compared against IMGT/GENE-DB human TR gene sequences so that V and J genes could be assigned. A later analysis assigned CDR3 sequences and most-parsimonious VDJ recombination scenarios with the TCRdist pipeline. In a later analysis, each TCR beta chain was defined by its CDR3 amino acid sequence together with its V-gene family, and reads without a unique V-gene family were excluded. In a later analysis, 550 to 650 highly shared, low-generation-probability nucleotide sequences were removed to address suspected cross-contamination and a sequencing artifact. A later analysis calculated a clonal expansion index for each public chain from normalized within-repertoire ranks of inferred template counts. In a later analysis, generation probabilities were computed with a VDJ recombination model fitted to out-of-frame rearrangements, and the resulting probabilities were checked against IGoR. In a later analysis, TCR-TCR, TCR-HLA and TCR-CMV co-occurrence was scored with hypergeometric tests, and a repertoire-size bias correction was applied to TCR pairs. In a later analysis, false discovery rates were estimated by permuting HLA or CMV assignments 20 times. In a later analysis, co-occurring TCRs were grouped using DBSCAN, and TCRdist sequence similarity was added for clustering within HLA-allele-positive subsets. Repertoires with fewer than 30,000 or more than 120,000 public chains were left out of co-occurrence clustering, as were a handful of repertoires with anomalous nucleotide sharing. Here the immuneACCESS table is served through TCRdb, limited to in-frame sequences with V and J called. Missing clones are a known gap in these copies; in checked studies unresolved V genes cover under half, and the rest lacks a known reason. V, J and clone size were drawn from that table, and D and trimming were deduced from the DNA. The table held for this sample gives 30,000 to 35,000 clones. Jointly, the top ten make up about 1.9% of the sample.

This TCR was sampled from a middle-aged woman in good health and CMV-seropositive. This sequence uses TRBV5-1 and TRBJ2-3; TRBD2 agrees with 9 junctional bases. The sample was PBMCs. The CDR3 protein is CASSLRLLRGGGSTDTQYF. The DNA sequence follows: TGCGCCAGCAGCCTAAGACTATTGCGGGGGGGCGGTAGCACAGATACGCAGTATTTT.